The source of this TCR beta chain is a study of blood T cell repertoires in COVID-19. Per the authors' pipeline: Reference gene primer amplification in the assay estimated nucleated cell counts. Some clones are missing from TCRdb's copy, which holds only in-frame ones; the method was immunoSEQ multiplex PCR. V, J and clone size are taken as reported in that table, and D and trimming were inferred from the DNA itself. Seen here are some 270,000 clones, approximately 84% observed once, and the top ten hold more than 15%. Sequencing input: peripheral blood. This receptor was taken from a person between 70 and 80 years old with COVID-19, enrolled during active disease.

CDR3 in DNA: TGTGCCAGCAGTGACTTAGGCGGGAGAAGGGGTTACGAGCAGTACTTC. Translated, it gives CASSDLGGRRGYEQYF. The chain recombines TRBV6-4 with TRBJ2-7, with 7 bases that match TRBD2. CDR3 size: 16 residues. V was pared by 1 base and J by 4 bases, with 10 bases of the junction left unmatched. Looked up from germline, CDR1 is MRHNA and CDR2 is SNTAGT.